These 23 T cell receptor beta chains were sequenced from one sample in a study of blood T cell repertoires in COVID-19. TCRdb's table, derived via immunoSEQ multiplex PCR, lists solely in-frame clones and lacks some. The repertoire holds almost 400,000 clones, with around 92% as singletons. The material sequenced was PBMCs or T cells enriched from blood (not recorded which). These receptors originate from a woman in her 30s who had recovered from COVID-19.

In this sample, this clone turned up once. The chain links TRBV7-9 to TRBJ1-1; a possible D gene is TRBD1 (6 bases). This CDR3 has 16 residues. Germline-derived CDR1 and CDR2 are SEHNR and FQNEAQ (reference sequence). Trimming stripped 4 bases from V and 10 bases from J, with 25 bases between. The CDR3 protein is CASSSRSYRELVGAFF. The CDR3 DNA sequence: TGTGCCAGCAGCTCGAGGAGTTACAGGGAATTAGTCGGAGCTTTCTTT.

The chain employs TRBV28 and TRBJ2-6; D unresolved. Germline V gene data show CDR1 as MDHEN and CDR2 as SYDVKM. The CDR3 has 16 residues. V was cut by 5 bases and J by 4 bases, with 15 bases left in between. The CDR3 sequence is CASSTGRSSGANVLTF. In DNA, the CDR3 is TGTGCCAGCAGTACTGGGCGATCTTCCGGGGCCAACGTCCTGACTTTC.

V usage is TRBV4-1 and J usage is TRBJ1-1, with 8 bases lining up with TRBD1. This CDR3 spans 15 amino acids. The germline gives CDR1 MGHRA, CDR2 YSYEKL. V lost 6 bases and J lost 0; bases outside the gene matches: 6. The CDR3 here is CASRTSTGVNTEAFF. Written as DNA, the CDR3 is TGCGCCAGCAGAACCTCGACAGGGGTGAACACTGAAGCTTTCTTT.

The CDR3 sequence: CASSDPPGQGRWGSGNTIYF. As DNA, the CDR3 is TGTGCCAGCAGTGATCCTCCGGGACAGGGGCGGTGGGGCTCTGGAAACACCATATATTTT. The chain uses TRBV2 and TRBJ1-3; 10 bases are shared with TRBD1. Per germline, CDR1 SNHLY and CDR2 FYNNEI. This CDR3 is built from 20 residues. V trimming: 3 bases; J trimming: 0 bases; junction bases outside the gene matches: 14. Variable domain in full (rest from reference TRBV2 and TRBJ1-3): EPEVTQTPSHQVTQMGQEVILRCVPISNHLYFYWYRQILGQKVEFLVSFYNNEISEKSEIFDDQFSVERPDGSNFTLKIRSTKLEDSAMYFCASSDPPGQGRWGSGNTIYFGEGSWLTVV.

DNA of the CDR3: TGTGCCAGCAGAGGACAGCAAACCTCCTACGAGCAGTACTTC. It yields the protein CASRGQQTSYEQYF. V is TRBV2 and J is TRBJ2-7, with TRBD1 as a possible D gene (6 bases). The CDR3 contains 14 residues. CDR1 is SNHLY, CDR2 FYNNEI, per germline. Trimming stripped 6 bases from V and 0 bases from J, with 12 bases between.

The chain combines TRBV4-1 with TRBJ2-7, with 7 bases identical to TRBD2. The CDR3 extends over 16 amino acids. V lost 3 bases to trimming and J lost 2 bases; unmatched junction nucleotides: 10. Germline loops: CDR1 MGHRA, CDR2 YSYEKL. The CDR3 here is CASSHPPRTRTYEQYF. The CDR3 bases are TGCGCCAGCAGCCACCCCCCCCGGACTAGAACCTACGAGCAGTACTTC.

For the CDR3, the DNA is TGCGCCAGCAGCTTGGTGACTAGCGGAAATGAGCAGTTCTTC. As protein: CASSLVTSGNEQFF. The gene calls are TRBV5-1 and TRBJ2-1; TRBD2 agrees at 9 bases. The germline CDR1 and CDR2 sequences are SGHRS and YFSETQ. V shed 0 bases, J shed 7 bases, and the junction held 2 bases outside the gene matches. There are 14 residues in the CDR3. The whole variable domain, filled in from reference TRBV5-1 and TRBJ2-1, reads KAGVTQTPRYLIKTRGQQVTLSCSPISGHRSVSWYQQTPGQGLQFLFEYFSETQRNKGNFPGRFSGRQFSNSRSEMNVSTLELGDSALYLCASSLVTSGNEQFFGPGTRLTVL.

This chain uses TRBV12-3 or TRBV12-4 with TRBJ1-5; D may be TRBD1 (5 bases). CDR3 size: 13 residues. Trimming stripped 5 bases from V and 9 bases from J, with 14 bases between. The CDR3 sequence: CASSGHLVGPQHF. In DNA, the CDR3 is TGTGCCAGCAGTGGACACCTTGTGGGGCCCCAGCATTTT.

The chain has TRBV28 and TRBJ1-5, with D unresolved. CDR3 length: 12 amino acids. Germline-derived CDR1 and CDR2 are MDHEN and SYDVKM. Trimming took off 5 bases at V and 2 bases at J, with 4 bases between the two ends. The CDR3 nucleotides read TGTGCCAGCAGTCTAGGCAATCAGCCCCAGCATTTT. It codes for CASSLGNQPQHF.

The chain joins TRBV12-5 to TRBJ1-3, with D possibly matching TRBD1 (5 bases). Trimming cost V 7 bases and J 5 bases, with 15 bases left between them. The length of the CDR3 is 14 residues. Germline values: CDR1 LGHNT, CDR2 FRNRAP. The CDR3 region is CASAAGGVRNTIYF. CDR3 bases: TGTGCTAGTGCCGCCGGAGGGGTGAGAAACACCATATATTTT.

The chain joins TRBV11-2 to TRBJ2-3, with 13 bases that match TRBD2. Germline loops: CDR1 SGHAT, CDR2 FQNNGV. Losses at the gene ends were 8 bases for V and 7 bases for J; bases not matched to a gene: 6. The CDR3 extends over 14 amino acids. The CDR3 DNA sequence: TGTGCCAGCCGACTAGCGGGGGGCCTCAATACGCAGTATTTT. This codes for CASRLAGGLNTQYF.

V gene TRBV5-4 combines with J gene TRBJ2-1; TRBD2 aligns across 8 bases. CDR3 length equals 15 residues. Germline V gene sequence: CDR1 SGHNT, CDR2 YYREEE (reference sequence). V lost 4 bases to trimming and J lost 5 bases; unmatched junction nucleotides: 8. The CDR3 DNA reads TGTGCCAGCAGCCCTGGACTAGCAAAGCACAATGAGCAGTTCTTC. Its protein is CASSPGLAKHNEQFF.

The chain combines TRBV2 with TRBJ1-5; 7 nucleotides match TRBD1. Germline CDR1 reads SNHLY; CDR2 reads FYNNEI. Trimming cost V 6 bases and J 1 base; bases outside gene matches: 6. The CDR3 spans 15 residues. The CDR3 sequence is CASRDRIGSNQPQHF. The CDR3 DNA reads as TGTGCCAGCAGGGACAGGATCGGGAGCAATCAGCCCCAGCATTTT.

The rearrangement joins TRBV11-2 to TRBJ2-7; tentative D call: TRBD1 (6 bases). The V gene lost 3 bases and the J gene lost 1 base, with 10 bases spanning the gap. The CDR3 contains 14 residues. Per germline, CDR1 SGHAT and CDR2 FQNNGV. CDR3 nucleotides: TGTGCCAGCAGCTTCGACAGGACATCCTACGAGCAGTACTTC. Translating gives CASSFDRTSYEQYF.

A single count supports this clone. The V and J genes are TRBV11-1 and TRBJ2-1; TRBD1 matches 9 bases. The germline V gene encodes CDR1 SGHAT and CDR2 FQDESV (reference sequence). This CDR3 region has 15 residues. V shed 3 bases, J shed 4 bases, and the junction held 4 bases outside the gene matches. CDR3 sequence reads: CASSFPGQGYNEQFF. In DNA, the CDR3 is TGTGCCAGCAGCTTTCCGGGACAGGGATACAATGAGCAGTTCTTC.

The chain employs TRBV10-2 and TRBJ1-6, with a tentative D call TRBD1 (5 bases). Deletions cut 8 bases from V and 3 bases from J, with 8 bases between. The CDR3 spans 13 residues. In germline, CDR1 is WSHSY, CDR2 SAAADI. In DNA form, the CDR3 reads TGCGCCAGCGGGGGGGACTATAATTCACCCCTCCACTTT. Protein product: CASGGDYNSPLHF.

J is TRBJ1-2 and V is TRBV6-2 or TRBV6-3; TRBD1 matches 9 bases. The germline gives CDR1 MNHEY, CDR2 SVGEGT. J gave up 5 bases and V 0 bases, and 4 bases lay outside the gene matches. This CDR3 contains 15 residues. The CDR3 is CASSYSDRGEYGYTF. The CDR3 bases are TGTGCCAGCAGTTACTCGGACAGGGGTGAATATGGCTACACCTTC.

This chain links TRBV6-5 with TRBJ1-1; 7 bases are shared with TRBD1. The CDR3 consists of 13 residues. The germline V gene encodes CDR1 MNHEY and CDR2 SVGAGI. The junction had 11 bases not matched to a gene; V was cut back by 9 bases and J by 7 bases. CDR3 in amino acids: CASLKGTESEAFF. As DNA, the CDR3 is TGTGCCAGTTTGAAAGGGACAGAGAGTGAAGCTTTCTTT.

This chain connects TRBV6-5 to TRBJ2-7; unclear D gene. The CDR3 contains 10 residues. Germline V gene sequence: CDR1 MNHEY, CDR2 SVGAGI. V lost 7 bases and J 5 bases, leaving 6 bases between the germline ends. CDR3 sequence reads: CASKHDEQYF. For the CDR3, the DNA is TGTGCCAGCAAACACGACGAGCAGTACTTC.

This clone was seen once. The J gene is TRBJ1-2, the V gene TRBV15; 11 bases agree with TRBD1. Germline V gives CDR1 LNHNV, CDR2 YYDKDF (reference sequence). There are 15 residues in the CDR3. J gave up 5 bases and V 4 bases, and 6 bases lay outside the gene matches. The CDR3 DNA reads TGTGCCACCAGCATGGACAGGGGGCGGCCGTATGGCTACACCTTC. Translated, it gives CATSMDRGRPYGYTF.

This clone was recorded only once. CDR3 bases: TGTGCCAGCAGTTTGGGGGACAGGGCCGCCGGGGAGCTGTTTTTT. This encodes CASSLGDRAAGELFF. The chain combines TRBV27 with TRBJ2-2; 9 bases align to TRBD1. V was clipped by 3 bases and J by 6 bases; unmatched bases: 5. CDR3 length: 15 amino acids. Germline V gene lookup returns CDR1 MNHEY and CDR2 SMNVEV (reference sequence).

The rearrangement uses TRBV21-1 and TRBJ2-7; TRBD1, the table's D call, was not compared with the DNA. TRBV21-1 corresponds to a pseudogene. CDR3 length equals 15 residues. In DNA, the CDR3 is TGTGCCAGCAGCAAAACCAACACAGATTCCTACGAGCAGTACTTC. This codes for CASSKTNTDSYEQYF.

The chain joins TRBV27 to TRBJ1-2; weak D call: TRBD1 (6 bases). The CDR3 loop spans 16 amino acids. Germline V lookup: CDR1 MNHEY, CDR2 SMNVEV (reference sequence). V lost 6 bases and J 7 bases, leaving 24 bases between the germline ends. The CDR3 bases are TGTGCCAGCAGCCCTTTTCCGAAAACAGGGATGGGTGGCTACACCTTC. Protein: CASSPFPKTGMGGYTF.